This is a list of T cell receptor beta chains from one sample in a study of T-cell reconstitution after alpha-beta-depleted transplantation in children. Each CDR3 protein gets one entry after TCRdb re-called the PCR reads with MiXCR. The repertoire includes over 450,000 distinct CDR3 sequences, over 9.5% of them detected once, and 2% to 2.5% sits in the top ten. The input for sequencing was PBMCs, taken before TCRalphabeta/CD19-depleted stem cell transplant. Receptor source: a child aged 2-15 years with inherited bone marrow failure, due to receive a stem cell transplant. The CDR3 runs from the conserved cysteine through the conserved F or W. The D gene is left open where the match is weak. Size is stated for part of the rows, as once, few or many counts, or as a class when the clone is expanded.

CDR3 protein | CDR3 DNA | J gene | clone size | D gene | V gene
CAISESTGYQETQYF | TGTGCCATCAGTGAGTCGACTGGGTACCAAGAGACCCAGTACTTC | TRBJ2-5 | many | - | TRBV10-3
CASSPWNSGANVLTF | TGTGCCAGCAGTCCATGGAACTCTGGGGCCAACGTCCTGACTTTC | TRBJ2-6 | many | - | TRBV6-2/TRBV6-3
CASSFLGASNTIYF | TGTGCCAGCAGCTTCCTGGGGGCCTCAAACACCATATATTTT | TRBJ1-3 | many | - | TRBV11-2
CASSLESVRDRGTGELFF | TGTGCCAGCAGCTTAGAGTCGGTCAGGGACAGGGGCACCGGGGAGCTGTTTTTT | TRBJ2-2 | many | TRBD1 | TRBV11-1
CASSQGVAVSYEQYF | TGTGCCAGCAGCCAAGGGGTAGCGGTCTCCTACGAGCAGTACTTC | TRBJ2-7 | many | - | TRBV4-2
CASSLAINTGELFF | TGTGCCAGCAGTCTGGCGATCAACACCGGGGAGCTGTTTTTT | TRBJ2-2 | - | - | TRBV5-5
CSADIKPTLLSYEQYF | TGCAGTGCCGATATCAAACCGACGCTCCTATCCTACGAGCAGTACTTC | TRBJ2-7 | many | - | TRBV20-1
CASSLWAGDTQYF | TGTGCCAGCAGCTTGTGGGCCGGGGATACGCAGTATTTT | TRBJ2-3 | many | - | TRBV5-6
CASSQLTGPGELFF | TGTGCCAGCAGCCAACTGACAGGGCCCGGGGAGCTGTTTTTT | TRBJ2-2 | many | TRBD1 | TRBV3-1
CSVGQNYGYTF | TGCAGCGTCGGACAGAACTATGGCTACACCTTC | TRBJ1-2 | many | - | TRBV29-1
CASSVDSYGYTF | TGTGCCAGCAGCGTAGACAGTTATGGCTACACCTTC | TRBJ1-2 | many | - | TRBV9
CASSVSAGTSDHQETQYF | TGTGCCAGCAGCGTATCTGCCGGGACTAGCGACCACCAAGAGACCCAGTACTTC | TRBJ2-5 | few | TRBD2 | TRBV9